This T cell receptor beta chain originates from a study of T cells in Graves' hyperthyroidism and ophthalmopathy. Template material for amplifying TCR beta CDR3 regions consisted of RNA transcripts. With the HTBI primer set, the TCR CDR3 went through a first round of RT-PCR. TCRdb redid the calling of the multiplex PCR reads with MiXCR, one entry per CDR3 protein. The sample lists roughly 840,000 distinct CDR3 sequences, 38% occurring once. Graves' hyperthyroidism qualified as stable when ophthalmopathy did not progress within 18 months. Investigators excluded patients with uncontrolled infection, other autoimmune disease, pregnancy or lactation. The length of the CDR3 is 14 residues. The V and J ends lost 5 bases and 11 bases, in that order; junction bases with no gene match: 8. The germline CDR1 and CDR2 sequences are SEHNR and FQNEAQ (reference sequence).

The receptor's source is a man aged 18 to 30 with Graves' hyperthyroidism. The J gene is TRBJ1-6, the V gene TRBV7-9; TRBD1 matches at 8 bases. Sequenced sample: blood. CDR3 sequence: CASSIGQGFPPLHF. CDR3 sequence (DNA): TGTGCCAGCAGCATCGGACAGGGTTTTCCACCCCTCCACTTT.